This T cell receptor beta chain was observed in a study of T-cell reconstitution after alpha-beta-depleted transplantation in children. Of note for this clonotype: Its antigen is unidentified.

The CDR3 is 11 residues long. Trimming removed 0 bases at V and 13 bases at J, with 9 bases between. The germline V gene encodes CDR1 SGHRS and CDR2 YFSETQ. The study, taken as a whole, reports: Once a year had passed after transplant, T-cell counts and diversity came mostly from newly produced T cells.

Unique molecular identifiers were built into the TCRbeta library. Using its own MiXCR run on the PCR reads, TCRdb lists one record per CDR3 protein. The table shows 550,000 to 600,000 distinct CDR3 sequences, with roughly 23% occurring only once. The source is a boy under three years old who had a stem cell transplant for acute myeloid leukemia, so the T cells may come from the graft donor. The chain links TRBV5-1 to TRBJ2-3; tentatively, D is TRBD1 (5 bases). The material sequenced was PBMCs, mostly from graft donor cells, taken 360 days after TCRalphabeta/CD19-depleted stem cell transplant. The CDR3 DNA reads as TGCGCCAGCAGCTTGGGGGGCCCAGAGTATTTT. Translating gives CASSLGGPEYF.